The 25 T cell receptor beta chains in this list originate from one sample, sequenced in a study of T cells after yellow fever vaccination. Via MiXCR, TCRdb re-called the 5' RACE reads, giving one row per CDR3 protein. The table lists under 500,000 distinct CDR3 sequences, over 15% of them singletons. The starting material was PBMCs, obtained before the yellow fever booster vaccination. Every receptor here comes from a man aged 18-30 years who received the YFV17D yellow fever vaccine.

This clonotype occurred a few times. The chain carries TRBV6-4 and TRBJ2-1; D is unresolved. The length of the CDR3 is 14 residues. The germline V gene has CDR1 MRHNA and CDR2 SNTAGT. V was cut by 6 bases and J by 9 bases, with 18 bases left in between. The CDR3 nucleotides read TGTGCCAGCAGCCCGTCCCGGGCGTTCGGTGAGCAGTTCTTC. Translated, it gives CASSPSRAFGEQFF.

This clonotype was seen more than once but under ten times. The rearrangement uses TRBV20-1 and TRBJ1-4; D unclear. The CDR3 has 15 amino acids. Germline V lookup: CDR1 DFQATT, CDR2 SNEGSKA (reference sequence). V was cut by 0 bases and J by 7 bases, with 15 bases left in between. The CDR3 region is CSARDPRGLGEKLFF. CDR3 DNA: TGCAGTGCTAGAGATCCCCGTGGGTTGGGTGAAAAACTGTTTTTT.

This clonotype was detected a few times. The rearrangement links TRBV12-3 or TRBV12-4 to TRBJ1-1; possibly TRBD1 for D (5 bases). Deletions cut 3 bases from V and 0 bases from J, with 8 bases between. The CDR3 length is 14 residues. The CDR3 DNA reads TGTGCCAGCAGTTTTTTACAGGTGAACACTGAAGCTTTCTTT. Protein sequence: CASSFLQVNTEAFF.

This sequence joins TRBV18 and TRBJ2-6; TRBD1 matches at 7 bases. CDR3 size: 16 residues. Germline V lookup: CDR1 KGHSH, CDR2 LQKENI. V shed 4 bases and J 0 bases; nucleotides not matched to a gene: 3. The DNA of the CDR3 is TGTGCCAGCTCACGAGGGGGCGCCTCTGGGGCCAACGTCCTGACTTTC. Protein: CASSRGGASGANVLTF.

A few counts support this clonotype. The CDR3 is CASSFLANTGELFF. The CDR3 region has the DNA TGTGCCAGCAGTTTCTTAGCGAACACCGGGGAGCTGTTTTTT. The chain uses TRBV27 and TRBJ2-2; no clear D. Looked up from germline, CDR1 is MNHEY and CDR2 is SMNVEV (reference sequence). The V and J ends lost 3 bases and 0 bases respectively, with 5 bases between them. CDR3 size: 14 residues.

Only a few counts were recorded for this clonotype. The V call is TRBV2, the J call TRBJ1-1; D not certain. From germline, CDR1 is SNHLY and CDR2 FYNNEI. The CDR3 runs to 12 residues. The germline V and J ends were trimmed by 9 bases and 1 base, with 9 bases remaining between them. The CDR3 is CARLAPNTEAFF. In nucleotides, the CDR3 is TGTGCCAGATTAGCACCGAACACTGAAGCTTTCTTT.

This clonotype has more than one count but fewer than ten. V and J are TRBV4-1 and TRBJ2-1; tentatively, D is TRBD1 (6 bases). V was trimmed by 2 bases and J by 1 base, leaving 9 bases between them. The germline V gene has CDR1 MGHRA and CDR2 YSYEKL. The CDR3 extends over 15 amino acids. The CDR3 nucleotides read TGCGCCAGCAGCCAAACCAGGGGTTCCTACAATGAGCAGTTCTTC. Its protein product is CASSQTRGSYNEQFF.

This chain joins TRBV2 and TRBJ2-5; TRBD2 might be the D (5 bases). The V gene lost 7 bases and the J gene lost 3 bases, with 15 bases spanning the gap. This CDR3 has 14 amino acids. Germline assignment: CDR1 SNHLY and CDR2 FYNNEI. CDR3 coding DNA: TGTGCCAGCATGACGTCCGAGGGAGAAGAGACCCAGTACTTC. Amino acid sequence: CASMTSEGEETQYF.

The chain links TRBV6-5 to TRBJ2-2; D is ambiguous. This CDR3 is 14 amino acids long. Germline V gene data show CDR1 as MNHEY and CDR2 as SVGAGI. Trimming pared 4 bases from V and 4 bases from J, leaving 10 bases between. CDR3: CASSSASSTGELFF. The CDR3 DNA sequence: TGTGCCAGCAGTTCGGCCTCATCCACCGGGGAGCTGTTTTTT.

This chain joins TRBV29-1 and TRBJ2-2; TRBD2 matches 7 bases. Germline-derived CDR1 and CDR2 are SQVTM and ANQGSEA. CDR3 length: 15 residues. V lost 7 bases and J lost 0; bases outside the gene matches: 8. The CDR3, as DNA: TGCAGCGCCGTAGCGGGCCACTCGAACACCGGGGAGCTGTTTTTT. Translation gives CSAVAGHSNTGELFF.

This clonotype has just a few counts. This sequence joins TRBV6-2 or TRBV6-3 and TRBJ2-4; no clear D gene. The CDR3 totals 13 residues. Germline V CDR1 and CDR2: MNHEY, SVGEGT. V lost 5 bases and J lost 5, with 10 bases in between. CDR3 in amino acids: CASSVGEENIQYF. The DNA for the CDR3 is TGTGCCAGCAGTGTAGGCGAGGAAAACATTCAGTACTTC.

The V call is TRBV15, the J call TRBJ2-1; D is perhaps TRBD2 (7 bases). Germline-derived CDR1 and CDR2 are LNHNV and YYDKDF (reference sequence). The V gene lost 1 base and the J gene lost 7 bases, with 14 bases spanning the gap. The CDR3 runs 15 residues. The CDR3 DNA sequence: TGTGCCACCAGCAGAGGCGGGGGCGCACGGAATGAGCAGTTCTTC. This codes for CATSRGGGARNEQFF.

In its sample, this clonotype was seen a few times. The chain recombines TRBV12-3 or TRBV12-4 with TRBJ1-4; no clear D. The V gene lost 8 bases and the J gene lost 4 bases, with 14 bases spanning the gap. The CDR3 totals 14 residues. CDR3 DNA sequence: TGTGCCAGCGGTACTACTCCGCTTAATGAAAAACTGTTTTTT. It translates to CASGTTPLNEKLFF.

This clonotype was recorded a few times. The chain employs TRBV4-1 and TRBJ2-5; 7 bases line up with TRBD2. The germline CDR1 and CDR2 sequences are MGHRA and YSYEKL. The CDR3 runs to 18 residues. V was pared by 4 bases and J by 4 bases, with 18 bases of the junction left unmatched. The CDR3 spells CASSPTGLGGTWGETQYF. CDR3 sequence (DNA): TGCGCCAGCAGCCCCACGGGACTCGGGGGGACTTGGGGAGAGACCCAGTACTTC.

The V and J genes are TRBV7-2 and TRBJ2-7; the match to TRBD1 covers 11 bases. Germline values: CDR1 SGHTA, CDR2 FQGNSA. The ends lost 3 bases at V and 3 bases at J; junction bases unmatched: 4. There are 15 residues in the CDR3. The DNA of the CDR3 is TGTGCCAGCAGCTTTGGGACAGGGGGTTTCTACGAGCAGTACTTC. Protein: CASSFGTGGFYEQYF.

V and J are TRBV4-2 and TRBJ1-2; TRBD1 matches at 8 bases. The CDR3 has 15 amino acids. Germline values: CDR1 LGHNA, CDR2 YNFKEQ. The junction had 6 bases not matched to a gene; V was cut back by 1 base and J by 5 bases. The CDR3 protein is CASSQGETGEYGYTF. The CDR3 DNA reads as TGTGCCAGCAGCCAAGGCGAGACAGGGGAGTATGGCTACACCTTC.

The rearrangement uses TRBV7-6 and TRBJ2-1; 9 nucleotides match TRBD1. The CDR3 sequence is 15 residues long. Germline trimming cut 5 bases from V and 2 bases from J; bases unmatched to any gene: 4. Germline V gene data show CDR1 as SGHVS and CDR2 as FNYEAQ. Here the CDR3 DNA reads TGTGCCAGCAGCACCCGGGACAGGGCCTACAATGAGCAGTTCTTC. Its translation is CASSTRDRAYNEQFF.

At least ten counts were recorded for this clonotype. The chain links TRBV7-2 to TRBJ2-3, with D possibly being TRBD2 (6 bases). Trimming pared 0 bases from V and 7 bases from J, leaving 14 bases between. Germline CDR1 is SGHTA and CDR2 is FQGNSA. This CDR3 contains 15 residues. The DNA for the CDR3 is TGTGCCAGCAGCTTAGCCACGCGGGGCAAAAATACGCAGTATTTT. It translates to CASSLATRGKNTQYF.

This clonotype was recorded a few times. V and J are TRBV23-1 and TRBJ2-3, with 8 bases matching TRBD2. TRBV23-1 is assigned to the ORF class and has an uncertain function. The CDR3 sequence is 16 residues long. After removal of 2 bases from V and 2 bases from J, the junction contained 6 bases not matched to a gene. CDR3 in amino acids: CASSQASGGNTDTQYF. Written as DNA, the CDR3 is TGCGCCAGCAGTCAAGCGTCGGGGGGGAACACAGATACGCAGTATTTT.

The gene calls are TRBV5-4 and TRBJ2-7; a possible D gene is TRBD2 (8 bases). The CDR3 consists of 13 residues. With 4 bases removed from V and 7 bases from J, the gap between germline ends came to 15 bases. From germline, CDR1 is SGHNT and CDR2 YYREEE (reference sequence). The CDR3 DNA is TGTGCCAGCAGCCGGGAGGGGGCTAGAGAGCAGTACTTC. Residues: CASSREGAREQYF.

This clonotype occurred a few times. The chain links TRBV20-1 to TRBJ1-1; D is unclear. V was clipped by 6 bases and J by 1 base, with 9 bases between them. CDR3 length: 12 residues. Per germline, CDR1 DFQATT and CDR2 SNEGSKA (reference sequence). CDR3 DNA: TGCAGTGCGCCGCAGGAGAACACTGAAGCTTTCTTT. It encodes CSAPQENTEAFF.

In its sample, this clonotype was seen a few times. The genes are TRBV5-1 and TRBJ1-2; TRBD1 aligns across 11 bases. This CDR3 has 14 amino acids. The J segment lost 4 bases and the V segment lost 3 bases, leaving 2 bases of the junction unmatched. The germline CDR1 and CDR2 sequences are SGHRS and YFSETQ. The CDR3 coding sequence is TGCGCCAGCAGCTACGGACAGGGGGCCTATGGCTACACCTTC. Translation gives CASSYGQGAYGYTF. Full variable domain (rest looked up from reference TRBV5-1 and TRBJ1-2): KAGVTQTPRYLIKTRGQQVTLSCSPISGHRSVSWYQQTPGQGLQFLFEYFSETQRNKGNFPGRFSGRQFSNSRSEMNVSTLELGDSALYLCASSYGQGAYGYTFGSGTRLTVV.

V is TRBV7-8 and J is TRBJ2-2, with D unresolved. Germline V gene lookup returns CDR1 SGHVS and CDR2 FQNEAQ. CDR3 length: 13 residues. Between the trimmed V and J ends, which lost 4 bases and 7 bases, there was a span of 10 bases. The CDR3 coding sequence is TGTGCCAGCAGCTCTCAGAGTGACGGGGAGCTGTTTTTT. Translation gives CASSSQSDGELFF.

This clonotype was seen a few times. The chain is built from TRBV7-2 and TRBJ2-1; D is uncertain. Trimming took 0 bases from V and 4 from J, leaving 4 bases between them. In germline, CDR1 is SGHTA, CDR2 FQGNSA. The CDR3 has 13 residues. The CDR3 sequence: CASSLAQYNEQFF. CDR3 DNA sequence: TGTGCCAGCAGCTTAGCCCAGTACAATGAGCAGTTCTTC.

This clonotype was seen a few times. The chain uses TRBV20-1 and TRBJ2-5, with TRBD1 identical over 8 bases. Germline V CDR1 and CDR2: DFQATT, SNEGSKA (reference sequence). This CDR3 is built from 15 residues. With 3 bases clipped from V and 4 bases from J, the junction kept 10 bases outside the gene matches. Here the CDR3 DNA reads TGCAGTGCTAGGGGTCGGACAGGGACGGGAGAGACCCAGTACTTC. Protein: CSARGRTGTGETQYF.